This T cell receptor beta chain appears in the sequencing data of a study of blood T cell repertoires in COVID-19. Study-level information: Sites in the United States, Italy and Spain provided acute and convalescent COVID-19 samples. PBMCs, B-cell-depleted T cells, or T cells provided the cDNA or gDNA that made up the material.

The CDR3 has 16 amino acids. V was pared by 4 bases and J by 7 bases, with 21 bases between. Per germline, CDR1 SGHRS and CDR2 YFSETQ. Sequencing was performed with immunoSEQ multiplex PCR; in TCRdb, only in-frame clones are kept and a portion is missing. Here the sample spans approximately 90,000 clones, roughly 78% being singletons. Input material: peripheral blood. The source of this sequence is a woman of 80 years or more with acute or convalescent COVID-19. The chain joins TRBV5-1 to TRBJ2-1, with a weak D call TRBD2 (6 bases). The CDR3 is CASSPRGEREENEQFF. The CDR3 DNA reads as TGCGCCAGCAGCCCCCGCGGGGAAAGGGAGGAAAATGAGCAGTTCTTC.